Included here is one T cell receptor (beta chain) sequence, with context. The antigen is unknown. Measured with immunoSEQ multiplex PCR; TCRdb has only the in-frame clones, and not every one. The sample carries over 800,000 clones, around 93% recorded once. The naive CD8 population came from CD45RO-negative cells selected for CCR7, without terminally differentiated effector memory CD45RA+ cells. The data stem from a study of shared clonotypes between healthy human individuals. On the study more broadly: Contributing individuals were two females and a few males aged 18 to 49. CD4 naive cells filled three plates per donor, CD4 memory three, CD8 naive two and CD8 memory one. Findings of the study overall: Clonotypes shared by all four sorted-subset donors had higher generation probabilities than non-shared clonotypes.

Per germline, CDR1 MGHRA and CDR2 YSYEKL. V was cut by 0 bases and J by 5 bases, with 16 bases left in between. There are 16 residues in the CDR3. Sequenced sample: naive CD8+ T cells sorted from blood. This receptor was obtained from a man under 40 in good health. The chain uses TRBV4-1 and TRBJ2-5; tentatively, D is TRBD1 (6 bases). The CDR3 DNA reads TGCGCCAGCAGCCAAGATTTCGCAGGGGTATCTGAGACCCAGTACTTC. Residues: CASSQDFAGVSETQYF.